The clone carrying this T cell receptor (beta chain) was recorded a few times. These data originate in a study of blood T cell repertoires in COVID-19. Study as a whole: Whether acute or convalescent, the COVID-19 samples came from the United States, Italy and Spain. T cells, B-cell-depleted T cells, or PBMCs supplied cDNA or gDNA.

In the original processing: Cell counts per sample came from amplifying reference gene primers. Assay: immunoSEQ multiplex PCR; the TCRdb copy retains only in-frame clones and omits some. V and J calls and clone size come straight from that table; D and trimming were deduced from the DNA. Of some 120,000 clones listed, almost 80% were seen once; the top ten hold 20% to 25%. Sequences were obtained from peripheral blood. The source of this sequence is a human donor in a cohort sampled during active COVID-19.

The CDR3 here is CASFYRYQPQHF. CDR3 nucleotides: TGTGCCAGCTTTTACAGGTATCAGCCCCAGCATTTT. The chain employs TRBV28 and TRBJ1-5; tentative D call: TRBD1 (5 bases). Deletions cut 8 bases from V and 5 bases from J, with 10 bases between. CDR1 is MDHEN and CDR2 is SYDVKM in the germline V gene. The CDR3 runs 12 residues.